This paragraph reports one T cell receptor beta chain. The CDR3 is 16 amino acids. Germline loops: CDR1 MGHRA, CDR2 YSYEKL. V was clipped by 1 base and J by 4 bases, with 16 bases between them. The sample comes from a study of CD8 T cells in Susac syndrome. Random hexamers were used to reverse transcribe the RNA input (about 0.5 to 1 ug). The immunoSEQ assay covered 54 Vbeta and 13 Jbeta segments for CDR3. TCRdb called the immunoSEQ multiplex PCR reads again in MiXCR, with one record for every CDR3 protein. The data contain around 150,000 distinct CDR3 sequences, approximately 96% of them singletons. This chain connects TRBV4-1 to TRBJ1-2; weak D call: TRBD1 (5 bases). The source is a human donor with Susac syndrome. Sequences were obtained from CD4+ T cells from PBMCs. The CDR3, as DNA: TGCGCCAGCAGCCAAGTGTCATCAGGGCCTAGCTATGGCTACACCTTC. As protein: CASSQVSSGPSYGYTF.